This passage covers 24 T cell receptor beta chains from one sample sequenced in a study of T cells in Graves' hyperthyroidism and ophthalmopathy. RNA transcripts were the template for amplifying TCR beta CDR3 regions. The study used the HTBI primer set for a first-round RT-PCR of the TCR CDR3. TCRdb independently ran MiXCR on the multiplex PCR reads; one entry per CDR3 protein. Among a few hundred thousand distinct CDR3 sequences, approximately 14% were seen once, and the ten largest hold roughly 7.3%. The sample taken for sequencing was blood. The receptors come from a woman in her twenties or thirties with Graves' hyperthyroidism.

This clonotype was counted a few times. The CDR3 loop reads CASTGTGLNEQFF. The CDR3 DNA is TGCGCCAGCACCGGGACAGGGCTCAATGAGCAGTTCTTC. V usage is TRBV5-1 and J usage is TRBJ2-1, with 9 positions matching TRBD1. Looked up from germline, CDR1 is SGHRS and CDR2 is YFSETQ. J lost 6 bases, V lost 6 bases, and 4 bases had no gene match. The CDR3 sequence is 13 residues long.

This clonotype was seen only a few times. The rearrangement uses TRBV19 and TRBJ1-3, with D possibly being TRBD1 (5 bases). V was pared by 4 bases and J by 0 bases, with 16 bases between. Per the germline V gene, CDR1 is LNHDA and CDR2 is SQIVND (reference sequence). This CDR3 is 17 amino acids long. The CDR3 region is CASSKTRDWDSGNTIYF. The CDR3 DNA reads TGTGCCAGTAGTAAGACCCGGGACTGGGACTCTGGAAACACCATATATTTT.

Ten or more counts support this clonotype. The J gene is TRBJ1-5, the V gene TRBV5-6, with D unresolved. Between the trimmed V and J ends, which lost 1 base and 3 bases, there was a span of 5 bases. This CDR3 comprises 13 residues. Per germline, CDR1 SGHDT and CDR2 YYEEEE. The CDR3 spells CASSLKPNQPQHF. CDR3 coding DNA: TGTGCCAGCAGCTTGAAGCCCAATCAGCCCCAGCATTTT.

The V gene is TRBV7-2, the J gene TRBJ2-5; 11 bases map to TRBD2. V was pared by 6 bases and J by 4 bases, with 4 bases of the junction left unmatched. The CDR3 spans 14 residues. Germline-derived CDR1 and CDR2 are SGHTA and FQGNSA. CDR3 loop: CASRTSGIRETQYF. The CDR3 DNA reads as TGTGCCAGCAGGACTAGCGGGATTAGAGAGACCCAGTACTTC. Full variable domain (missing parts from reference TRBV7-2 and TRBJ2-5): GAGVSQSPSNKVTEKGKDVELRCDPISGHTALYWYRQSLGQGLEFLIYFQGNSAPDKSGLPSDRFSAERTGGSVSTLTIQRTQQEDSAVYLCASRTSGIRETQYFGPGTRLLVL.

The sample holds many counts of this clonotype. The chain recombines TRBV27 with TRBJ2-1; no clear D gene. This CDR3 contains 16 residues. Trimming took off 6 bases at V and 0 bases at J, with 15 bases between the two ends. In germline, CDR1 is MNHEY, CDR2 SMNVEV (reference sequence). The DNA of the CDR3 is TGTGCCAGCAGCTTACTTGCGTATAGCTCCTACAATGAGCAGTTCTTC. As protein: CASSLLAYSSYNEQFF.

The CDR3 loop is CASTLLAGGDYEQYF. CDR3 bases: TGTGCCAGCACCCTTCTAGCGGGAGGAGACTACGAGCAGTACTTC. The genes are TRBV12-3 or TRBV12-4 and TRBJ2-7; 11 positions match TRBD2. The length of the CDR3 is 15 residues. With V trimmed by 7 bases and J by 3 bases, 8 bases remained unmatched.

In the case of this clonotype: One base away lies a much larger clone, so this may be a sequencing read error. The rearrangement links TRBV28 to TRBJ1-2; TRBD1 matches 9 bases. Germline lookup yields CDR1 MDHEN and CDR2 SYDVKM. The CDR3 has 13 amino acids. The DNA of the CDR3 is TGTGCCGGCAGACAACAGGGGGCAGCTGGCTACACCTTC. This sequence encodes CAGRQQGAAGYTF.

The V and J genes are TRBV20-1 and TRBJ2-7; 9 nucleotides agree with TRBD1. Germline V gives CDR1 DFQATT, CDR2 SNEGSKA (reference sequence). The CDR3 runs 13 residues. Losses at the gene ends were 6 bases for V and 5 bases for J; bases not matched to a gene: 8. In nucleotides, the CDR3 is TGCAGTGCAACGGGACAGGGCGTCAACGAGCAGTACTTC. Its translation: CSATGQGVNEQYF.

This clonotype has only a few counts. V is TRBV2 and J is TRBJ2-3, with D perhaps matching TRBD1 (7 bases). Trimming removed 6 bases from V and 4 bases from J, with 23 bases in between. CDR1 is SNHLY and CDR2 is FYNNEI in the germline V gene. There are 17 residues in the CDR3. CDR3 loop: CASSRGGGIGGPDTQYF. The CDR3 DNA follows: TGTGCCAGCAGCAGGGGCGGCGGGATAGGGGGCCCAGATACGCAGTATTTT.

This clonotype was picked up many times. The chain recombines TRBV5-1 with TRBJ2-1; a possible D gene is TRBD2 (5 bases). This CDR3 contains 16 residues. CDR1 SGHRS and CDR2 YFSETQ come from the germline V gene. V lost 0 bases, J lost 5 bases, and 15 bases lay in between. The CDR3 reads CASSLVTSRVNNEQFF. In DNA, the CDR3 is TGCGCCAGCAGCTTGGTTACTAGTAGGGTAAACAATGAGCAGTTCTTC.

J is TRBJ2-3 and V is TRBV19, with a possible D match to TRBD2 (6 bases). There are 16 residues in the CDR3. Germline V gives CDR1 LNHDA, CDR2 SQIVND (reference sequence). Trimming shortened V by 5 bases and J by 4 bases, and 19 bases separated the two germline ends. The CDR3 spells CASSDLRDLRPDTQYF. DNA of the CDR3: TGTGCCAGTAGTGACTTACGGGACTTGAGACCAGATACGCAGTATTTT.

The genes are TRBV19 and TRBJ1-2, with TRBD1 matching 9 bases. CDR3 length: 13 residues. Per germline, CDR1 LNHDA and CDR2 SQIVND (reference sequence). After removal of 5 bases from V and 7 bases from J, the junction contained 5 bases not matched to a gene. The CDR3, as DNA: TGTGCCAGTAGTGCACAGGGGGCAAGTGGCTACACCTTC. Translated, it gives CASSAQGASGYTF.

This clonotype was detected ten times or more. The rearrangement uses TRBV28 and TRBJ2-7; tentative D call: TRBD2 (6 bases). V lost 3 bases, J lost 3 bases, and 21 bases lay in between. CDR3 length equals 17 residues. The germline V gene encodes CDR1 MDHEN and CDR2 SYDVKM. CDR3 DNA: TGTGCCAGCAGTTTTTCTCCGCCTCCTAGCGCGTTCTACGAGCAGTACTTC. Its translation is CASSFSPPPSAFYEQYF.

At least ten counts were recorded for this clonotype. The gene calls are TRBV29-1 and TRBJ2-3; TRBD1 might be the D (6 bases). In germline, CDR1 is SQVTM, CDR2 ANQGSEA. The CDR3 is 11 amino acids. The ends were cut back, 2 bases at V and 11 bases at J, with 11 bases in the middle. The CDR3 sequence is CSVERGGRQYF. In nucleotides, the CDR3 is TGCAGCGTTGAAAGAGGGGGAAGGCAGTATTTT.

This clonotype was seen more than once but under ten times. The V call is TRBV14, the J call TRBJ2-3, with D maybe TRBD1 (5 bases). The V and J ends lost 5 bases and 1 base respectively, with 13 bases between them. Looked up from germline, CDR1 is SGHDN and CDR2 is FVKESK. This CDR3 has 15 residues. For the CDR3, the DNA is TGTGCCAGCAGCTCCAGGGTTTGGGGCACAGATACGCAGTATTTT. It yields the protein CASSSRVWGTDTQYF.

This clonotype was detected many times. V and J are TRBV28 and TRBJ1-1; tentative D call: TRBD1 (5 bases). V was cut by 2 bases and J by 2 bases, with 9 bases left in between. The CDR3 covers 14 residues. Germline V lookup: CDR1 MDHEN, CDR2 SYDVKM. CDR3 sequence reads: CASSLIQGNTEAFF. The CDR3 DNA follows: TGTGCCAGCAGTTTAATCCAGGGAAACACTGAAGCTTTCTTT. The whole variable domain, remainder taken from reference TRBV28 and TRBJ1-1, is DVKVTQSSRYLVKRTGEKVFLECVQDMDHENMFWYRQDPGLGLRLIYFSYDVKMKEKGDIPEGYSVSREKKERFSLILESASTNQTSMYLCASSLIQGNTEAFFGQGTRLTVV.

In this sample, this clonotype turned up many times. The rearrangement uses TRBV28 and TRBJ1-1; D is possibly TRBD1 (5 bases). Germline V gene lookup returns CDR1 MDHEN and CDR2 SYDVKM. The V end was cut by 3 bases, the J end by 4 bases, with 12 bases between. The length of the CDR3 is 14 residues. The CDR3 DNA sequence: TGTGCCAGCAGTTTTGGGGGGATCAGCACTGAAGCTTTCTTT. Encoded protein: CASSFGGISTEAFF.

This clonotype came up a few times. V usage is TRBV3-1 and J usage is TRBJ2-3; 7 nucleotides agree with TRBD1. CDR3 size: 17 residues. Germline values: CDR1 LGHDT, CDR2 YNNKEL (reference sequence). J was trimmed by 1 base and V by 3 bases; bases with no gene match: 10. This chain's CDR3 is CASSHSRDRYRTDTQYF. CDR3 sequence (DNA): TGTGCCAGCAGCCACAGCCGGGACAGATACCGCACAGATACGCAGTATTTT.

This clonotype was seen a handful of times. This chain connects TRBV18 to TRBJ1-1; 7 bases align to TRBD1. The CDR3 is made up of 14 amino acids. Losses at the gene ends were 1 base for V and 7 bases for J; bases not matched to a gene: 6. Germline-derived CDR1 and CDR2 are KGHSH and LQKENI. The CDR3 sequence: CASSPLGGGNEAFF. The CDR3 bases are TGTGCCAGCTCACCACTTGGAGGGGGCAATGAAGCTTTCTTT.

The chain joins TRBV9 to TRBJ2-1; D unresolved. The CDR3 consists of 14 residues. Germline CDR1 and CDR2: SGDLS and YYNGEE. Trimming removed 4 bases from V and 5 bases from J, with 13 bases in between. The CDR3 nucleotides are TGTGCCAGCAGCCCTCTCCCCCCCGACAATGAGCAGTTCTTC. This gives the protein CASSPLPPDNEQFF.

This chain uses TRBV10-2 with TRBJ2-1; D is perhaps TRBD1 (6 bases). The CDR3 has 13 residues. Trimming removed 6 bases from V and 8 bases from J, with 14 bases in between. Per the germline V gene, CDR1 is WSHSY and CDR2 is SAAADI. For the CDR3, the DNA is TGCGCCAGCAGGGACAGCGGAGTGGATGAGCAGTTCTTC. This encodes CASRDSGVDEQFF.

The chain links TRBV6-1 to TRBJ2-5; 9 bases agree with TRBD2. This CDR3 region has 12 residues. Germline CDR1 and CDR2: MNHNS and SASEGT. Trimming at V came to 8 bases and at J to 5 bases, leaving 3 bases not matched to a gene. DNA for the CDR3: TGTGCCAGCCTGGCGGGAGGGGAGACCCAGTACTTC. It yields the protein CASLAGGETQYF.

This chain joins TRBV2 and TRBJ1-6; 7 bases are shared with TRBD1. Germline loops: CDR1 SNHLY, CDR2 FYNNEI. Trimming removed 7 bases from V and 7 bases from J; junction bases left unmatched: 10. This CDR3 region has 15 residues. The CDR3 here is CASNDRVIRNSPLHF. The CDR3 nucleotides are TGTGCCAGCAACGACAGGGTGATTCGAAATTCACCCCTCCACTTT.

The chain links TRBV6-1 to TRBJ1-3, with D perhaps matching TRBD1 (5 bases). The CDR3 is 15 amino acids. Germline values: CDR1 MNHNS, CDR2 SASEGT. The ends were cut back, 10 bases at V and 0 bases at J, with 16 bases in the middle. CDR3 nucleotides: TGTGCCACCAGGAAAGGGGAGGACTCTGGAAACACCATATATTTT. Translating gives CATRKGEDSGNTIYF.